A selection of T cell receptor beta chains follows, all from one sample in a study of Ad26.COV2.S vaccination and SARS-CoV-2 variants. The assay was immunoSEQ multiplex PCR, and TCRdb's table has in-frame clones only and misses some. The repertoire has a few hundred thousand clones, around 89% of them found once; the top ten carry about 2%. Sample: peripheral blood, taken in a trial of Ad26.COV2.S vaccine versus placebo. All receptors come from a person between 18 and 60 years old who received the Ad26.COV2.S COVID-19 vaccine or a placebo. Both conserved end residues are part of each CDR3. Fields, in order: J gene, clone size, V gene, D gene, CDR3 protein, CDR3 DNA. D genes are given only for firm matches. Clone size is given for some rows only: seen once, a few or many times, or a class if the clone is expanded.

TRBJ2-1 - TRBV2 TRBD2 CASNPPPGLAGVDNEQFF TGTGCCAGCAATCCTCCTCCGGGACTAGCGGGAGTTGACAATGAGCAGTTCTTC
TRBJ1-6 once TRBV6-2/TRBV6-3 - CASSQPNAGSPLHF TGTGCCAGCAGTCAACCGAATGCGGGGTCACCCCTCCACTTT
TRBJ2-2 - TRBV7-8 - CASSPQTGELFF TGTGCCAGCAGCCCCCAGACCGGGGAGCTGTTTTTT
TRBJ2-3 few TRBV5-1 - CASSPNPRQSTDTQYF TGCGCCAGCAGCCCCAACCCTAGACAGTCTACAGATACGCAGTATTTT
TRBJ1-6 - TRBV19 TRBD1 CASSISGQGNSPLHF TGTGCCAGTAGTATATCGGGACAGGGGAATTCACCCCTCCACTTT
TRBJ2-1 - TRBV13 TRBD2 CASSSGTSGTPYNEQFF TGTGCCAGCAGCTCAGGGACTAGCGGGACCCCCTACAATGAGCAGTTCTTC
TRBJ2-7 - TRBV7-3 TRBD1 CASSLIGTGGYEQYF TGTGCCAGCAGCTTAATAGGGACAGGGGGCTACGAGCAGTACTTC
TRBJ2-7 - TRBV5-4 - CASSPWDSRDEQYF TGTGCCAGCAGCCCCTGGGACTCAAGGGACGAGCAGTACTTC
TRBJ2-7 once TRBV9 - CASSVGHYGEQYF TGTGCCAGCAGCGTAGGCCACTACGGCGAGCAGTACTTC
TRBJ1-2 - TRBV5-1 TRBD1 CASSWGDREEGYTF TGCGCCAGCAGCTGGGGGGACAGGGAGGAGGGCTACACCTTC
TRBJ1-5 - TRBV19 - CASSIGRYSNQPQHF TGTGCCAGTAGTATCGGCAGGTATAGCAATCAGCCCCAGCATTTT
TRBJ2-5 - TRBV6-1 TRBD1 CASSAGTGRLGETQYF TGTGCCAGCAGTGCTGGGACAGGGAGGTTGGGAGAGACCCAGTACTTC
TRBJ2-7 - TRBV10-3 TRBD1 CAISPDDRGYEQYF TGTGCCATCAGTCCCGACGACAGGGGGTACGAGCAGTACTTC
TRBJ2-2 - TRBV12-3/TRBV12-4 - CASTMDRTGELFF TGTGCCAGCACCATGGACAGAACCGGGGAGCTGTTTTTT
TRBJ2-7 - TRBV5-6 TRBD2 CASSPSGSSYEQYF TGTGCCAGCAGCCCTAGCGGGTCCTCCTACGAGCAGTACTTC
TRBJ1-1 - TRBV7-2 - CASSLGWQMNTEAFF TGTGCCAGCAGCTTAGGGTGGCAGATGAACACTGAAGCTTTCTTT
TRBJ2-3 once TRBV15 - CATSSSRPNEPTDTQYF TGTGCCACCAGCAGTTCACGACCGAATGAACCCACAGATACGCAGTATTTT
TRBJ1-1 - TRBV27 - CASSLRGRAEAFF TGTGCCAGCAGTTTAAGGGGGAGGGCTGAAGCTTTCTTT
TRBJ1-2 - TRBV21-1 - CASSKESYRTGGNYGYTF TGTGCCAGCAGCAAAGAAAGTTATCGGACAGGGGGCAACTATGGCTACACCTTC
TRBJ2-2 - TRBV10-3 - CAISDGLAINTGELFF TGTGCCATCAGTGATGGGCTAGCGATAAACACCGGGGAGCTGTTTTTT
TRBJ2-5 - TRBV5-4 - CASSSTRPKTQYF TGTGCCAGCAGCTCGACACGTCCCAAGACCCAGTACTTC
TRBJ1-1 - TRBV12-5 - CASALDGGSEAFF TGTGCTAGTGCCTTGGATGGAGGGAGTGAAGCTTTCTTT
TRBJ2-7 - TRBV27 TRBD1 CASSLLGQGGSQYF TGTGCCAGCAGTTTATTGGGACAGGGGGGTTCCCAGTACTTC
TRBJ1-2 - TRBV7-8 - CASSPGGGYGYTF TGTGCCAGCAGCCCTGGGGGGGGCTATGGCTACACCTTC
TRBJ1-5 - TRBV27 - CASSLREGDQPQHF TGTGCCAGCAGTTTAAGGGAAGGGGATCAGCCCCAGCATTTT
TRBJ2-1 - TRBV11-2 - CASSLDTGTNEQFF TGTGCCAGCAGCTTAGATACAGGGACCAATGAGCAGTTCTTC
TRBJ1-3 - TRBV6-5 - CASVAGTSGNTIYF TGTGCCAGCGTGGCAGGGACATCTGGAAACACCATATATTTT
TRBJ1-1 - TRBV9 - CASSVGPAPSNTEAFF TGTGCCAGCAGCGTAGGTCCAGCACCCTCGAACACTGAAGCTTTCTTT
TRBJ2-7 - TRBV7-8 TRBD1 CASSNRGLYEQYF TGTGCCAGCAGCAACAGGGGCCTTTACGAGCAGTACTTC
TRBJ2-3 - TRBV28 TRBD2 CASGNSDWGGSDTQYF TGTGCCAGCGGAAACTCGGACTGGGGGGGGTCAGATACGCAGTATTTT
TRBJ2-2 - TRBV2 - CASSRDGELFF TGTGCCAGCAGCCGGGACGGGGAGCTGTTTTTT
TRBJ2-5 - TRBV4-2 - CASSQDPPGSLQETQYF TGTGCCAGCAGTCAAGATCCCCCCGGCTCTCTCCAAGAGACCCAGTACTTC
TRBJ2-3 - TRBV5-1 - CASSLAGLSTDTQYF TGCGCCAGCAGCTTGGCCGGACTAAGCACAGATACGCAGTATTTT
TRBJ2-7 many TRBV6-1 - CASSDSQGYF TGTGCCAGCAGTGACAGCCAAGGGTACTTC
TRBJ2-2 - TRBV19 - CASSGLGLKNTGELFF TGTGCCAGTAGTGGCCTAGGATTAAAGAACACCGGGGAGCTGTTTTTT
TRBJ1-1 - TRBV6-5 - CASSYPGAEAFF TGTGCCAGCAGTTACCCGGGGGCTGAAGCTTTCTTT
TRBJ1-1 - TRBV19 - CASSIAGWNTEAFF TGTGCCAGTAGTATAGCCGGTTGGAACACTGAAGCTTTCTTT
TRBJ2-3 once TRBV4-2 TRBD2 CASSQDEAGGGFGARYF TGTGCCAGCAGCCAAGATGAGGCGGGAGGCGGATTCGGCGCGCGGTATTTT
TRBJ1-3 once TRBV28 - CASRTSNSGNTIYF TGTGCCAGCAGGACCTCGAACTCTGGAAACACCATATATTTT
TRBJ2-1 - TRBV11-2 - CASSLDSGAYNEQFF TGTGCCAGCAGCTTAGATAGCGGAGCCTACAATGAGCAGTTCTTC
TRBJ2-1 - TRBV6-5 - CASRGGGNEQFF TGTGCCAGCCGAGGAGGGGGAAATGAGCAGTTCTTC
TRBJ1-2 - TRBV9 - CASSVASGFNYGYTF TGTGCCAGCAGCGTAGCGTCGGGGTTTAACTATGGCTACACCTTC
TRBJ2-4 - TRBV7-2 - CASSLSTAKNIQYF TGTGCCAGCAGCCTCTCGACAGCCAAAAACATTCAGTACTTC
TRBJ2-7 - TRBV28 TRBD1 CASSLDQGAVQYF TGTGCCAGCAGTTTAGACCAGGGGGCAGTGCAGTACTTC
TRBJ1-2 few TRBV18 - CASSPLSNSGHSYGYTF TGTGCCAGCTCACCCCTAAGTAATTCTGGACACAGCTATGGCTACACCTTC
TRBJ1-5 - TRBV5-6 - CASSVQDQPQHF TGTGCCAGCAGCGTGCAGGATCAGCCCCAGCATTTT
TRBJ1-4 - TRBV7-2 - CASSGPGTGTNEKLFF TGTGCCAGCAGCGGACCTGGGACGGGAACTAATGAAAAACTGTTTTTT